Below, 18 T cell receptor beta chains from the same sample are listed, as sequenced in a study of cytomegalovirus exposure and HLA in healthy donors. This PCR relied on a set of 60 Vbeta primers and 13 Jbeta primers. The table came from immunoSEQ multiplex PCR; TCRdb's copy has only in-frame clones and leaves some out. Of 190,000 or so clones listed, roughly 87% are singletons. The sequencing input was PBMCs. The receptors derive from a man aged 50 to 60 in good health and CMV-seronegative.

As for this clone: Other nucleotide sequences from this sample produce the same CDR3. The chain employs TRBV18 and TRBJ1-2, with D possibly being TRBD1 (6 bases). The CDR3 is made up of 14 amino acids. Trimming pared 3 bases from V and 5 bases from J, leaving 13 bases between. Germline V gene sequence: CDR1 KGHSH, CDR2 LQKENI. The chain's CDR3 is CASSPSTGGYGYTF. The CDR3 DNA reads as TGTGCCAGCTCACCGTCGACAGGTGGATATGGCTACACCTTC. Full variable domain (outside the CDR3, taken from reference TRBV18 and TRBJ1-2): NAGVMQNPRHLVRRRGQEARLRCSPMKGHSHVYWYRQLPEEGLKFMVYLQKENIIDESGMPKERFSAEFPKEGPSILRIQQVVRGDSAAYFCASSPSTGGYGYTFGSGTRLTVV.

The rearrangement links TRBV29-1 to TRBJ1-2, with a possible D match to TRBD1 (5 bases). The CDR3 runs to 11 residues. Germline assignment: CDR1 SQVTM and CDR2 ANQGSEA. V was cut by 7 bases and J by 0 bases, with 6 bases left in between. The CDR3 DNA is TGCAGCGCGACAGCTAACTATGGCTACACCTTC. Its protein product is CSATANYGYTF.

This chain uses TRBV2 with TRBJ2-1, with 11 bases lining up with TRBD1. Germline values: CDR1 SNHLY, CDR2 FYNNEI. The CDR3 extends over 15 amino acids. V was pared by 5 bases and J by 7 bases, with 7 bases of the junction left unmatched. This CDR3 is CASSSDRGLWNEQFF. CDR3 DNA sequence: TGTGCCAGCAGTTCGGACAGGGGGCTATGGAATGAGCAGTTCTTC. Looking up the rest from reference TRBV2 and TRBJ2-1 gives the full variable domain: EPEVTQTPSHQVTQMGQEVILRCVPISNHLYFYWYRQILGQKVEFLVSFYNNEISEKSEIFDDQFSVERPDGSNFTLKIRSTKLEDSAMYFCASSSDRGLWNEQFFGPGTRLTVL.

V gene TRBV20-1 combines with J gene TRBJ1-1; D gene uncertain. Germline V gene lookup returns CDR1 DFQATT and CDR2 SNEGSKA (reference sequence). The ends were cut back, 6 bases at V and 10 bases at J, with 15 bases in the middle. This CDR3 comprises 11 residues. The CDR3 DNA reads TGCAGTGCCCTACCCGAGTTGCGAGCTTTCTTT. Its translation is CSALPELRAFF.

The gene calls are TRBV18 and TRBJ2-5; D might be TRBD1 (5 bases). The assigned J gene may be wrong: the sequence end matches TRBJ2-7 better. The germline CDR1 and CDR2 sequences are KGHSH and LQKENI. This CDR3 is built from 12 residues. In nucleotides, the CDR3 is TGTGCCAGCTCACCTGACAGTAACGAGCAGTACTTC. This sequence encodes CASSPDSNEQYF.

This clone was seen a single time. The chain has TRBV5-1 and TRBJ2-7; weak D call: TRBD1 (5 bases). Trimming took 4 bases from V and 1 from J, leaving 9 bases between them. The CDR3 has 13 residues. Looked up from germline, CDR1 is SGHRS and CDR2 is YFSETQ. The DNA for the CDR3 is TGCGCCAGCAGCCTAGACAGATCCTACGAGCAGTACTTC. Amino acid sequence: CASSLDRSYEQYF.

This chain links TRBV4-1 with TRBJ1-5; possibly TRBD1 for D (6 bases). V lost 4 bases and J 11 bases, leaving 18 bases between the germline ends. The length of the CDR3 is 14 residues. The germline CDR1 and CDR2 sequences are MGHRA and YSYEKL. CDR3 protein: CASSLNRVGTAQHF. CDR3 coding DNA: TGCGCCAGCAGCCTTAACAGGGTAGGAACGGCCCAGCATTTT.

The CDR3 coding sequence is TGTGCCAGCAGCCCTCGGACTAGCGGGAACAATGAGCAGTTCTTC. Translation gives CASSPRTSGNNEQFF. V is TRBV11-2 and J is TRBJ2-1, with TRBD2 matching over 12 bases. The length of the CDR3 is 15 residues. Losses at the gene ends were 5 bases for V and 5 bases for J; bases not matched to a gene: 4. CDR1 and CDR2 (germline): SGHAT, FQNNGV.

The gene calls are TRBV7-9 and TRBJ2-5, with 10 bases fitting TRBD2. This CDR3 is 14 amino acids long. CDR1 and CDR2 from the germline V gene are SEHNR and FQNEAQ (reference sequence). With 11 bases clipped from V and 1 base from J, the junction kept 7 bases outside the gene matches. CDR3 bases: TGTGCCTCTCAGGCTAGCGGGGGCCAAGAGACCCAGTACTTC. Translation: CASQASGGQETQYF. The variable domain in full, completed from reference TRBV7-9 and TRBJ2-5, reads DTGVSQNPRHKITKRGQNVTFRCDPISEHNRLYWYRQTLGQGPEFLTYFQNEAQLEKSRLLSDRFSAERPKGSFSTLEIQRTEQGDSAMYLCASQASGGQETQYFGPGTRLLVL.

The chain uses TRBV5-1 and TRBJ1-4; TRBD1 matches 8 bases. The CDR3 spans 16 residues. V was clipped by 4 bases and J by 0 bases; unmatched bases: 5. Germline values: CDR1 SGHRS, CDR2 YFSETQ. CDR3 bases: TGCGCCAGCAGCGGGGGGACAGGATCAACTAATGAAAAACTGTTTTTT. Residues: CASSGGTGSTNEKLFF.

The genes are TRBV27 and TRBJ1-5, with D unclear. CDR3 length: 14 amino acids. CDR1 MNHEY and CDR2 SMNVEV come from the germline V gene (reference sequence). Between the trimmed V and J ends, which lost 3 bases and 0 bases, there was a span of 6 bases. The CDR3 sequence: CASSFSGSNQPQHF. CDR3 DNA sequence: TGTGCCAGCAGTTTTTCAGGTAGCAATCAGCCCCAGCATTTT.

The chain uses TRBV7-9 and TRBJ2-5, with D tentatively TRBD2 (6 bases). The germline V gene encodes CDR1 SEHNR and CDR2 FQNEAQ (reference sequence). This CDR3 spans 13 amino acids. V was shortened by 3 bases and J by 5 bases, with 10 bases between the two germline ends. The CDR3 loop reads CASSFLASETQYF. CDR3 DNA: TGTGCCAGCAGCTTCCTAGCGAGCGAGACCCAGTACTTC.

This clone was observed once. The chain recombines TRBV7-9 with TRBJ1-1; maybe TRBD1 (6 bases). In germline, CDR1 is SEHNR, CDR2 FQNEAQ (reference sequence). V lost 0 bases, J lost 1 base, and 6 bases lay in between. The CDR3 consists of 14 residues. CDR3 amino acids: CASSLATGNTEAFF. CDR3 DNA: TGTGCCAGCAGCTTAGCGACAGGGAACACTGAAGCTTTCTTT.

The chain is built from TRBV5-1 and TRBJ2-5, with D possibly matching TRBD2 (6 bases). CDR1 and CDR2 from the germline V gene are SGHRS and YFSETQ. Trimming left V 3 bases short and J 0 bases short, with 12 bases between. There are 15 residues in the CDR3. The CDR3 protein is CASSWRRRDQETQYF. The DNA for the CDR3 is TGCGCCAGCAGCTGGAGGCGGAGGGACCAAGAGACCCAGTACTTC.

The chain couples TRBV6-6 to TRBJ2-5; tentatively, D is TRBD2 (7 bases). CDR3 length: 14 amino acids. V gave up 6 bases and J gave up 11 bases, with 22 bases separating them. Germline V gene data show CDR1 as MNHNY and CDR2 as SVGAGI (reference sequence). The CDR3 nucleotides read TGTGCCAGCAGGGGGGAGGGGGTTTATACGGAGCAGTACTTC. Protein: CASRGEGVYTEQYF.

The chain carries TRBV19 and TRBJ2-1; 7 bases are a match to TRBD1. CDR1 and CDR2 from the germline V gene are LNHDA and SQIVND (reference sequence). The length of the CDR3 is 17 residues. The J segment lost 6 bases and the V segment lost 0 bases, leaving 11 bases of the junction unmatched. The CDR3 sequence: CASSIEKGASRTNEQFF. CDR3 in DNA: TGTGCCAGTAGTATAGAGAAGGGGGCTAGCCGTACCAATGAGCAGTTCTTC.

The rearrangement uses TRBV6-6 and TRBJ2-1; 8 bases are shared with TRBD2. The V gene end was trimmed by 0 bases and the J gene end by 4 bases; junction bases not matched to a gene: 5. From germline, CDR1 is MNHNY and CDR2 SVGAGI (reference sequence). This CDR3 is 16 amino acids long. In DNA form, the CDR3 reads TGTGCCAGCAGTTACTCGTTGGCTAGCGGGTACAATGAGCAGTTCTTC. This gives the protein CASSYSLASGYNEQFF.

This clone was counted a single time. V usage is TRBV11-1 and J usage is TRBJ2-7; a weak D match, TRBD2 (6 bases). The CDR3 has 15 residues. The V and J ends lost 5 bases and 2 bases respectively, with 16 bases between them. The germline CDR1 and CDR2 sequences are SGHAT and FQDESV (reference sequence). CDR3 residues: CASSPGAGRTYEQYF. DNA of the CDR3: TGTGCCAGCAGCCCCGGGGCGGGGAGGACCTACGAGCAGTACTTC.